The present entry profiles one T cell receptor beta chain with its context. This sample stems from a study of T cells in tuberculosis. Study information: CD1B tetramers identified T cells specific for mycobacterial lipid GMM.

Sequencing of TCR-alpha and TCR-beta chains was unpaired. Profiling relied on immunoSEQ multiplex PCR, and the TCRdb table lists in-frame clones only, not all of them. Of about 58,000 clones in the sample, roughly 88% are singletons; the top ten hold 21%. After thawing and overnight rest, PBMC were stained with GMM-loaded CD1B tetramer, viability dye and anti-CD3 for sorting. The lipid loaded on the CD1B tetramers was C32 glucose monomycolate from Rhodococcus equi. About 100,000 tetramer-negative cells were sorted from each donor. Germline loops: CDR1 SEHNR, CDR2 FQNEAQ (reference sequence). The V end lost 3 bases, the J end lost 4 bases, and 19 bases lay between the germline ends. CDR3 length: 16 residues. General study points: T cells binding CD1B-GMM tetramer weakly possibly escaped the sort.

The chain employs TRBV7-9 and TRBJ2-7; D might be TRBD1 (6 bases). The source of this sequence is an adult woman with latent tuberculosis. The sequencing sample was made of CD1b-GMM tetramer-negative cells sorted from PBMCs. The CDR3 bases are TGTGCCAGCAGCTTTGGGGACACACTCGAGGGGTACGAGCAGTACTTC. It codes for CASSFGDTLEGYEQYF. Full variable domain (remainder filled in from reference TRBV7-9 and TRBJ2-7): DTGVSQNPRHKITKRGQNVTFRCDPISEHNRLYWYRQTLGQGPEFLTYFQNEAQLEKSRLLSDRFSAERPKGSFSTLEIQRTEQGDSAMYLCASSFGDTLEGYEQYFGPGTRLTVT.